The rows below give T cell receptor beta chains drawn from one sample of a study of blood T cell repertoires in COVID-19. TCRdb's table, derived via immunoSEQ multiplex PCR, lists solely in-frame clones and lacks some. The sample holds about 32,000 clones, 90% seen once. Source material: peripheral blood. These receptors were obtained from a man aged 65 to 79 with active or convalescent COVID-19. CDR3s include the opening cysteine and the closing phenylalanine or tryptophan. A D gene is named only where the DNA matches it firmly. Clone size is not always given. Where it is, it says once, few, many or a class for expanded clones.

>TRBD1|TRBV7-3|TRBJ2-3|NA|17
TGTGCCAGCAGCCTGGTCCCGGACAGGGTAATCTCAGATACGCAGTATTTT
CASSLVPDRVISDTQYF
>NA|TRBV6-6|TRBJ1-1|NA|13
TGTGCCAGCAGCACTCAGGGGAACACTGAAGCTTTCTTT
CASSTQGNTEAFF
>NA|TRBV30|TRBJ1-2|NA|14
TGTGCCTGGAGTGTACGGGGGGCGGGCTATGGCTACACCTTC
CAWSVRGAGYGYTF
>NA|TRBV7-8|TRBJ1-2|NA|15
TGTGCCAGCAGCTTAGAACCCTTTGGGGGGGATGGCTACACCTTC
CASSLEPFGGDGYTF
>TRBD1|TRBV28|TRBJ1-1|NA|17
TGTGCCAGCAGTCCTGCCGGGAGAACAGGGGGAGGCACTGAAGCTTTCTTT
CASSPAGRTGGGTEAFF
>NA|TRBV7-7|TRBJ1-1|NA|16
TGTGCTAGCAGTCCAATCCCCCAGGGACTAAACACTGAAGCTTTCTTT
CASSPIPQGLNTEAFF
>TRBD1|TRBV2|TRBJ1-1|NA|13
TGTGCCAGCATAGACAGGGCGAACACTGAAGCTTTCTTT
CASIDRANTEAFF
>TRBD1|TRBV5-6|TRBJ1-5|NA|16
TGTGCCAGCAGCTTGGGATCGACAGGGACGAGTCAGCCCCAGCATTTT
CASSLGSTGTSQPQHF
>NA|TRBV30|TRBJ2-7|NA|12
TGTGCCTGGAGTGTCGGGTTACGTGAGCAGTACTTC
CAWSVGLREQYF
>TRBD1|TRBV11-2|TRBJ1-1|NA|13
TGTGCCAGCAGCGAAGGGACAGCCGGAACCGCTTTCTTT
CASSEGTAGTAFF
>TRBD1|TRBV5-4|TRBJ1-2|NA|14
TGTGCCAGCAGCCTGGGCGATAGTTCAGGGGGGTACACCTTC
CASSLGDSSGGYTF
>NA|TRBV7-2|TRBJ2-7|NA|15
TGTGCCAGCAGCGCCTCCGGGCCGCAAGCGGGCGAGCAGTACTTC
CASSASGPQAGEQYF
>NA|TRBV4-2|TRBJ1-3|NA|17
TGTGCCAGCAGCCAAGATCGGTATTCGGGGGACGGAAACACCATATATTTT
CASSQDRYSGDGNTIYF
>TRBD1|TRBV6-5|TRBJ1-1|NA|13
TGTGCCAGCAGTTACTTCCACAGGGGAGAGGCTTTCTTT
CASSYFHRGEAFF
>NA|TRBV5-1|TRBJ2-1|NA|16
TGCGCCAGCAGCTTGGTAGGGGCCGCCTCTGTCGATGAGCAGTTCTTC
CASSLVGAASVDEQFF
>NA|TRBV28|TRBJ2-2|NA|15
TGTGCCAGCAGTTTAGGAGTTAGGTGGGCCGGGGAGCTGTTTTTT
CASSLGVRWAGELFF
>TRBD1|TRBV28|TRBJ1-2|NA|14
TGTGCCAGCAGCCCCCTTGCGGGACAGGGCCTCTACACCTTC
CASSPLAGQGLYTF
>TRBD1|TRBV7-9|TRBJ1-2|NA|15
TGTGCCAGCAGCTTAGTCGGACAGGGGGCGTTTGGCTACACCTTC
CASSLVGQGAFGYTF
>NA|TRBV2|TRBJ1-1|NA|14
TGTGCCAGCAGGACCAGGAGAGCGGGGACTGAAGCTTTCTTT
CASRTRRAGTEAFF
>NA|TRBV14|TRBJ2-1|NA|15
TGTGCCAGCAGCCAAGATCTCAACACAGACAATGAGCAGTTCTTC
CASSQDLNTDNEQFF
>NA|TRBV20-1|TRBJ1-1|NA|11
TGCAGTGCTCGCCGACAGTTTGAAGCTTTCTTT
CSARRQFEAFF
>TRBD1|TRBV19|TRBJ1-2|NA|14
TGTGCCAGTAGTACACAGGGGGCGAGCTATGGCTACACCTTC
CASSTQGASYGYTF
>NA|TRBV5-1|TRBJ2-5|NA|14
TGCGCCAGCAACTTAATGACAGGAAAAGAGACCCAGTACTTC
CASNLMTGKETQYF
>NA|TRBV29-1|TRBJ1-1|once|12
TGCAGCGGCGGGACGGCGAACACTGAAGCTTTCTTT
CSGGTANTEAFF
>NA|TRBV29-1|TRBJ1-1|NA|12
TGCAGCACCGGGGGTGTGAACACTGAAGCTTTCTTT
CSTGGVNTEAFF
>TRBD1|TRBV5-6|TRBJ1-1|NA|13
TGTGCCAGCAGCTCACTGGACAGGTTCACGGCTTTCTTT
CASSSLDRFTAFF
>NA|TRBV9|TRBJ1-1|NA|14
TGTGCCAGCAGCATAACGACTGAGAACACTGAAGCTTTCTTT
CASSITTENTEAFF
>TRBD1|TRBV28|TRBJ2-3|NA|13
TGTGCCAGCAGTCCCCGGGACAGGGCCAAGCAGTATTTT
CASSPRDRAKQYF
>NA|TRBV30|TRBJ2-2|NA|16
TGTGCCTGGAGTGTTAAGGGACTGACCTACACCGGGGAGCTGTTTTTT
CAWSVKGLTYTGELFF
>NA|TRBV4-1|TRBJ2-1|NA|17
TGCGCCAGCAGCCACGGAGGCGGGACCGTTTCCTACAATGAGCAGTTCTTC
CASSHGGGTVSYNEQFF
>NA|TRBV27|TRBJ1-2|NA|15
TGTGCCAGCAGAAAACGGGACACGGCGGCTTATGGCTACACCTTC
CASRKRDTAAYGYTF
>TRBD2|TRBV27|TRBJ2-5|NA|16
TGTGCCAGCAGTTCACTAGCGGGGGGCGCCCAAGAGACCCAGTACTTC
CASSSLAGGAQETQYF
>TRBD1|TRBV28|TRBJ1-5|NA|15
TGTGCCAGCAGTTCGGGACAGGCTAGCAATCAGCCCCAGCATTTT
CASSSGQASNQPQHF
>TRBD1|TRBV7-2|TRBJ1-3|few|17
TGTGCCAGCAGCTTAGGGGGACAGGGCGTCTCTGGAAACACCATATATTTT
CASSLGGQGVSGNTIYF
>NA|TRBV5-1|TRBJ2-1|NA|16
TGCGCCAGCAGCTTGGAAAGCGCCAGCTCCTACAATGAGCAGTTCTTC
CASSLESASSYNEQFF
>NA|TRBV4-1|TRBJ1-1|NA|16
TGCGCCAGCAGCCAAATAGGGGCAGTCATGAACACTGAAGCTTTCTTT
CASSQIGAVMNTEAFF